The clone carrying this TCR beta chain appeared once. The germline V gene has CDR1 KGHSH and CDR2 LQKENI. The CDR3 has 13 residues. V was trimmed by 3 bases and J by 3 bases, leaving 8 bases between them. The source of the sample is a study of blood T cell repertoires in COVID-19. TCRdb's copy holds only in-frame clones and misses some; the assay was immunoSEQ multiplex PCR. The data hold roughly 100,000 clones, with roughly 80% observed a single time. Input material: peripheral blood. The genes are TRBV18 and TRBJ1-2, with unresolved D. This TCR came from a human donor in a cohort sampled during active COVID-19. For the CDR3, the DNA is TGTGCCAGCTCACCCCAGGTCTACTATGGCTACACCTTC. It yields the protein CASSPQVYYGYTF.